The clone carrying this T cell receptor beta chain was counted only a few times. The antigen is not known. The CDR3 totals 13 residues. Germline V gene lookup returns CDR1 MDHEN and CDR2 SYDVKM. V shed 8 bases and J 5 bases; nucleotides not matched to a gene: 8. This record comes from a study of blood T cells in healthy people across ages. Study outcomes and limitations: Naive T cell percentage by flow cytometry tracked strongly with beta diversity.

A J-beta primer mix and a sample-barcoded 5' primer were used in a second PCR of about 7 to 12 cycles. Each TCR beta cDNA got a 12-nucleotide random molecular identifier. MiXCR, applied by TCRdb to the 5' RACE reads, yields one record per CDR3 protein. The sample includes some 760,000 distinct CDR3 sequences, 25% of them seen just once. These data were also reused for a study on T cells of mothers and their children. That source reports: Several million TCR beta reads per child versus over 8.5 million per mother.

This chain links TRBV28 with TRBJ2-5, with 7 bases identical to TRBD1. The sample consisted of blood. The TCR sequence derives from a boy aged 10-17 years in good health. CDR3 amino acids: CASGTGDLETQYF. In DNA, the CDR3 is TGTGCCAGCGGCACAGGGGATTTGGAGACCCAGTACTTC.